This TCR beta chain derives from a study of human versus mouse CDR3 diversity and MHC coevolution (dated 2017 in TCRdb). About the study as a whole: According to reports, the immunoSEQ assay detects one in 200,000 T cells and minimizes multiplex PCR amplification bias. Across mouse and human samples, the number of valid reads per sample ranged from about 0.6 x 10^7 to 1.7 x 10^7. Repertoires of human naive CD4 T cells were used as a reference for TCR selection on multiple MHC II alleles and were compared against human-TCR-locus transgenic mice carrying single MHC II. Three healthy volunteer blood donors made up the human cohort, with one aged 30 to 39, one aged 40 to 50 and one aged 60 to 70 at collection.

The QIAGEN blood and tissue kit was used to extract genomic DNA from sorted cells, and the DNA was quantified on a NanoDrop 1000. The immunoSEQ platform deep sequenced and quantified TCR alpha and beta chains by multiplex PCR of genomic DNA. The authors processed their data as follows. TCR sequences were annotated using IMGT gene and region definitions. As a stand-in for the preselection repertoire, out-of-frame rearrangements were used and set against in-frame clonotypes. Repertoire size was estimated with the iCHAO1 estimator supplied with the immunoSEQ platform. A Gini index, which is based on the Lorenz curve, was applied to in-frame amino acid clonotypes to measure clonal inequality. The intersect function in the R package tcR was used to count shared clonotypes, while the Jaccard index served to score similarity. V, J and V-J usage frequencies went into a principal component analysis run with the R prcomp function, with no normalization applied. TCRdb re-hosts the immuneACCESS table, in-frame sequences only. Its copies lack some clones; in the studies checked, an unresolved V gene accounts for under half of them, and the cause for the rest is not known. V and J calls and clone size come straight from that table; D and trimming were deduced from the DNA. This sample holds 50,000 to 70,000 clones; 94% were observed only once. 18% of the sample goes to the ten largest clones.

The study at large found these results: On average, humans had more CDR3 deletions and insertions than mice, indicating greater exonuclease and TdT activity. The largest TCR beta repertoire according to iCHAO1 estimates belonged to humans, at about 1.6 million clonotypes, a result attributed likely to selection by multiple MHC II molecules. Two of the three human donors showed the lowest clonal inequality scores among all compared groups. Because human T cells were selected on more than five MHC II alleles, repertoire diversity was not considered directly comparable between humans and mice.

About this clone itself: It has no known antigen specificity. Within one base of it there is no much larger clone, and no base qualities were kept.

Fluorescence-activated cell sorting was used to isolate naive CD4 T cells, defined as CD45RO-negative and CD62L-positive, from PBMCs. Approximately 50 ml of fresh peripheral blood was drawn per donor, and PBMCs were isolated by Ficoll density centrifugation. Cells were sorted on a FACSAria III instrument, and every sample had a purity above 90%. According to the germline V gene (reference sequence), CDR1 reads WNHNN and CDR2 reads SYGVQD. At the junction V is shortened by 3 bases and J by 8 bases; bases outside the gene matches: 10. From cysteine to phenylalanine, the CDR3 is 15 amino acids long. Here the CDR3 DNA is all that survives: 45 bases in frame from base 1.

The sequenced sample consisted of naive CD4+ T cells from blood. Interpreted using the paper, the cell subset or site label stands for: CD45RO-negative CD62L-positive naive CD4 T cells. The receptor comes from a person aged 55-75 years in good health. The chain links TRBV10-1 with TRBJ1-2, with 9 bases in between that match TRBD1. The DNA sequence reads TGCGCCAGCAGTGATCCGGGACAGGGTATAGAAGGCTACACCTTC. The resulting protein is CASSDPGQGIEGYTF.